These 2 T cell receptor beta chains came from one sample sequenced in a study of shared clonotypes between healthy human individuals (TCRdb year 2020). CD8 naive samples were CD45RO-negative cells positively selected for CCR7, giving a CD45RA+CCR7+ population that excluded TemRA cells. Libraries were prepared through the immunoSEQ multiplex PCR assay. As stored in TCRdb, this immuneACCESS dataset retains in-frame rearrangements with V and J assigned. A fraction of the clones does not appear; measured against another copy, unresolved V genes explain less than half of the discrepancy, and the remainder lacks a known reason. The sample records about 2,100,000 clones, about 92% of which are singletons. Over 1.5% of the sample is held by the ten biggest clonotypes. Sample: naive CD8+ T cells from PBMCs. What this sample's cell subset or site label stands for: CD45RA+CCR7+. The receptors here all came from a man aged 18 to 35 in good health. Some clones in this sample may be carry-over from other donors' samples.

In this sample, this clone turned up once. Other DNA sequences in this specimen translate into the identical CDR3. The chain carries TRBV27 and TRBJ1-2, with 7 bases lining up with TRBD1. Trimming removed 2 bases from V and 6 bases from J; junction bases left unmatched: 3. There are 13 residues in the CDR3. Germline loops: CDR1 MNHEY, CDR2 SMNVEV (reference sequence). Here the CDR3 DNA reads TGTGCCAGCAGTTTACTAGGGGGCCATGGCTACACCTTC. This encodes CASSLLGGHGYTF.

This clone appeared once. V is TRBV11-2 and J is TRBJ2-7; the D gene is possibly TRBD2 (5 bases). The CDR3 has 15 residues. Per germline, CDR1 SGHAT and CDR2 FQNNGV. The V and J ends lost 5 bases and 2 bases respectively, with 16 bases between them. The CDR3 DNA reads TGTGCCAGCAGCCCTACCCGGGGAATTGCCTACGAGCAGTACTTC. Translated, it gives CASSPTRGIAYEQYF.